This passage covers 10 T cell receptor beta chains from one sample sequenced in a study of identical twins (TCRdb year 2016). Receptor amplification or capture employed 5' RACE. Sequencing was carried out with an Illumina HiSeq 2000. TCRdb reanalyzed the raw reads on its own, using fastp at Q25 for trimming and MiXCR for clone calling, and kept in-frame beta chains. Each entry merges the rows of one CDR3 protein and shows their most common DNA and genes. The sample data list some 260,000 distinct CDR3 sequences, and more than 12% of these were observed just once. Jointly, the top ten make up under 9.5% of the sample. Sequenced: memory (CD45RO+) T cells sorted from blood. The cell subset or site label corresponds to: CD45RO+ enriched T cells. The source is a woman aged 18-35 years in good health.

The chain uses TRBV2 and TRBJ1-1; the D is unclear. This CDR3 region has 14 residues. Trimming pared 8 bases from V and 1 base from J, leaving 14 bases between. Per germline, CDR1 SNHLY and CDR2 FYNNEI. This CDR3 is CASLRGHANTEAFF. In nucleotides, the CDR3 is TGTGCCAGCTTGCGCGGGCACGCGAACACTGAAGCTTTCTTT.

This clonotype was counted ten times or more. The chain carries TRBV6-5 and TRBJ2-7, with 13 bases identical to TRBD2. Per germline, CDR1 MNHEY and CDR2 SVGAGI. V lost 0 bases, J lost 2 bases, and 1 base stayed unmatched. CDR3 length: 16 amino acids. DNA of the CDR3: TGTGCCAGCAGTTACTCAGGACTAGCGGGGGCCTACGAGCAGTACTTC. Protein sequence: CASSYSGLAGAYEQYF.

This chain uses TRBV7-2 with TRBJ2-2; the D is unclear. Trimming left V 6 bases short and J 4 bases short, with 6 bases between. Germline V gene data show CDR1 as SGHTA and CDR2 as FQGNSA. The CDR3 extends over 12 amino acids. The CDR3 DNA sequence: TGTGCCAGCAGGAAGTCCACCGGGGAGCTGTTTTTT. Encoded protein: CASRKSTGELFF.

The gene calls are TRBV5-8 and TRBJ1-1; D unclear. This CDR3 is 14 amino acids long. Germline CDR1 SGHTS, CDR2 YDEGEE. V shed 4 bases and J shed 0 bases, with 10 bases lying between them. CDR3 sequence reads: CASSADVMNTEAFF. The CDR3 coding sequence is TGTGCCAGCAGCGCAGACGTTATGAACACTGAAGCTTTCTTT.

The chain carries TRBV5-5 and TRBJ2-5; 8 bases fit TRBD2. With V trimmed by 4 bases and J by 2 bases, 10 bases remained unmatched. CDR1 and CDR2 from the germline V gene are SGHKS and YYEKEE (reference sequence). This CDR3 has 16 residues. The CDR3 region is CASSKVGTRGQETQYF. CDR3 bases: TGTGCCAGCAGCAAGGTCGGGACTAGAGGGCAAGAGACCCAGTACTTC.

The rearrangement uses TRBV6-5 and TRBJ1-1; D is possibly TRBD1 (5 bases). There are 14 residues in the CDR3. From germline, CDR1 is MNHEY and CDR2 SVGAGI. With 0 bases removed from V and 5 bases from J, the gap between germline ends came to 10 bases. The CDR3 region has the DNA TGTGCCAGCAGTTACTCAGGGGTTAGGACTGAAGCTTTCTTT. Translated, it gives CASSYSGVRTEAFF.

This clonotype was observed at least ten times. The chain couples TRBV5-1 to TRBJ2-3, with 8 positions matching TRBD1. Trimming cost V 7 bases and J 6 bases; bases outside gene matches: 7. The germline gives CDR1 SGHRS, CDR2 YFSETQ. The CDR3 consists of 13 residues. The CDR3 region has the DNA TGCGCCAGCGGTGAGCAGGGGGCGGATACGCAGTATTTT. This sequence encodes CASGEQGADTQYF.

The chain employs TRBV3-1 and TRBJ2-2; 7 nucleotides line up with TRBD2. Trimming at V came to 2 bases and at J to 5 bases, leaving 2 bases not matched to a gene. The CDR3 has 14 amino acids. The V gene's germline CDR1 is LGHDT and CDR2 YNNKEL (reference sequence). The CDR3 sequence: CASSQRGGTGELFF. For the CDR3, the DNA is TGTGCCAGCAGCCAACGCGGGGGAACCGGGGAGCTGTTTTTT. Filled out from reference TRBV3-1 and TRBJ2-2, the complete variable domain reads DTAVSQTPKYLVTQMGNDKSIKCEQNLGHDTMYWYKQDSKKFLKIMFSYNNKELIINETVPNRFSPKSPDKAHLNLHINSLELGDSAVYFCASSQRGGTGELFFGEGSRLTVL.

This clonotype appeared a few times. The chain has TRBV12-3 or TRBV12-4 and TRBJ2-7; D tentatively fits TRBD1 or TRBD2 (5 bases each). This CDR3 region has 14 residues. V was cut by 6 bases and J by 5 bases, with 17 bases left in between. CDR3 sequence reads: CASRRGRALDEQYF. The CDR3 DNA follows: TGTGCCAGCAGGAGGGGCAGGGCACTCGACGAGCAGTACTTC.

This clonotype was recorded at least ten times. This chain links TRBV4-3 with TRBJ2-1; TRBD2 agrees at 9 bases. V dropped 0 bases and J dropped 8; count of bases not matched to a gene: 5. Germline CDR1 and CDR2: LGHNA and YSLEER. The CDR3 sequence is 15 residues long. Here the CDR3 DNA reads TGCGCCAGCAGCCAAGATTGGGGACTAGCTTATGAGCAGTTCTTC. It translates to CASSQDWGLAYEQFF.